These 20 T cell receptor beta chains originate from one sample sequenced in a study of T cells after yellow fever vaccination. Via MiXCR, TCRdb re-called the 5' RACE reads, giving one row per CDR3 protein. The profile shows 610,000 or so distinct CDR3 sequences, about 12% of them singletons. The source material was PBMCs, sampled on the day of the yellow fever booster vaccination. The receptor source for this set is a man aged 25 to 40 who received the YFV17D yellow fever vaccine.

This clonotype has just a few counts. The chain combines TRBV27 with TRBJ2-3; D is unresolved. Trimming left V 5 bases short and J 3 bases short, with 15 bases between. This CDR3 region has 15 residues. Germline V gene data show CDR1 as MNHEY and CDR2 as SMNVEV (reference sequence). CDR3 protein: CASSTDPSPTDTQYF. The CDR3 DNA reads TGTGCCAGCAGTACTGACCCCAGCCCTACAGATACGCAGTATTTT.

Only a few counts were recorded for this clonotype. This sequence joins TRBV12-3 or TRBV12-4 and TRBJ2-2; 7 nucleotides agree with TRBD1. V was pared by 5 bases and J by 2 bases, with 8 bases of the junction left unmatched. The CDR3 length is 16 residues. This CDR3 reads CASSPHWDSNTGELFF. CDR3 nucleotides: TGTGCCAGCAGTCCTCACTGGGACAGCAACACCGGGGAGCTGTTTTTT.

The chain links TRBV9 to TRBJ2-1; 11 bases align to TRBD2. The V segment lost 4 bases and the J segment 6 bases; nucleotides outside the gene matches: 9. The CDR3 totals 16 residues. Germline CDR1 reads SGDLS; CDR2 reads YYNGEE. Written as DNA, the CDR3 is TGTGCCAGCAGCATCCTAGGGACTAGCGGAGGCAATGAGCAGTTCTTC. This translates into CASSILGTSGGNEQFF.

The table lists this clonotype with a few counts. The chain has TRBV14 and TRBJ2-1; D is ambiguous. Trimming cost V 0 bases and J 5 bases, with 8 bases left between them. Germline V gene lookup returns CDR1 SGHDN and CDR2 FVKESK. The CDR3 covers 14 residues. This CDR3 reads CASSQELMNNEQFF. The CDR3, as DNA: TGTGCCAGCAGCCAAGAATTGATGAACAATGAGCAGTTCTTC. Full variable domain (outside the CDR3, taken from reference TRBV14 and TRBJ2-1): EAGVTQFPSHSVIEKGQTVTLRCDPISGHDNLYWYRRVMGKEIKFLLHFVKESKQDESGMPNNRFLAERTGGTYSTLKVQPAELEDSGVYFCASSQELMNNEQFFGPGTRLTVL.

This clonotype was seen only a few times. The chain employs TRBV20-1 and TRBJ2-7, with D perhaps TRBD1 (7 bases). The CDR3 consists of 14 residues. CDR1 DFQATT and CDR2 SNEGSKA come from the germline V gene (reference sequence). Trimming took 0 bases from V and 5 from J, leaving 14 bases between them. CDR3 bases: TGCAGTGCTAGAGATTGGAGGGGGCGCGACGAGCAGTACTTC. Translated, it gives CSARDWRGRDEQYF.

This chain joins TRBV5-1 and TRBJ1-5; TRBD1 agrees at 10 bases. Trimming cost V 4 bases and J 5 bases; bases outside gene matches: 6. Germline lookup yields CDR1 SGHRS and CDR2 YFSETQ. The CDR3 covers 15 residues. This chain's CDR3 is CASSRDGTGDQPQHF. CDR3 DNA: TGCGCCAGCAGCCGGGACGGGACAGGGGATCAGCCCCAGCATTTT. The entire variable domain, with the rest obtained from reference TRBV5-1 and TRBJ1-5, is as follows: KAGVTQTPRYLIKTRGQQVTLSCSPISGHRSVSWYQQTPGQGLQFLFEYFSETQRNKGNFPGRFSGRQFSNSRSEMNVSTLELGDSALYLCASSRDGTGDQPQHFGDGTRLSIL.

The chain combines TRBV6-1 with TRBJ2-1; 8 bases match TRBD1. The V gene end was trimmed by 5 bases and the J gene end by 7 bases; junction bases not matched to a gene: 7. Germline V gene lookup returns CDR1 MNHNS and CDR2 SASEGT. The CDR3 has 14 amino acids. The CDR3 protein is CASSRQGLQNEQFF. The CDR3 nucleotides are TGTGCCAGCAGTCGACAGGGGCTACAGAATGAGCAGTTCTTC.

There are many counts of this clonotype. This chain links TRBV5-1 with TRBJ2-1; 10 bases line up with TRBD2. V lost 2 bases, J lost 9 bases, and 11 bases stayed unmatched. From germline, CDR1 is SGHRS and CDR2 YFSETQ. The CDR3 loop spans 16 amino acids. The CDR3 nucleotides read TGCGCCAGCAGCTTCTCCGGGACTAGCGTCTACGGTGAGCAGTTCTTC. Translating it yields CASSFSGTSVYGEQFF.

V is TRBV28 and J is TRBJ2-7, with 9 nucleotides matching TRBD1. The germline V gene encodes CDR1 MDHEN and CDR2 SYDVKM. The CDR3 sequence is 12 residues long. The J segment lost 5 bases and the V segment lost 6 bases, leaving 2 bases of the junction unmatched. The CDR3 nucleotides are TGTGCCAGCAGGGGACAGGGTAACGAGCAGTACTTC. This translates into CASRGQGNEQYF.

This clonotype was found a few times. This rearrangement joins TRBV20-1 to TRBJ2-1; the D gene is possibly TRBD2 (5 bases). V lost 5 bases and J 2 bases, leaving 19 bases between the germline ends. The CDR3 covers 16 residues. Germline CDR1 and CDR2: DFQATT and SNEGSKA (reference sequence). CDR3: CSAYDGLVGTYNEQFF. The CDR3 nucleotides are TGCAGTGCTTACGACGGACTCGTGGGGACCTACAATGAGCAGTTCTTC.

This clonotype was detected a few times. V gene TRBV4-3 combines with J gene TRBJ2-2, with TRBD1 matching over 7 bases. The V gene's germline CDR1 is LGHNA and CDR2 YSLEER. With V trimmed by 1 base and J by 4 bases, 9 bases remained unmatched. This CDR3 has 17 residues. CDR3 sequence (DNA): TGCGCCAGCAGCCAAGTGAGGGGGCTGCTAATCACCGGGGAGCTGTTTTTT. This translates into CASSQVRGLLITGELFF.

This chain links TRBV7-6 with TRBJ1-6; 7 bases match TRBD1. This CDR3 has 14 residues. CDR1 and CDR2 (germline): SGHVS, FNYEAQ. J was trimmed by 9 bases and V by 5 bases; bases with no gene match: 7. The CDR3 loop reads CASSPTGAGSPLHF. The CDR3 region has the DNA TGTGCCAGCAGCCCTACAGGGGCTGGTTCACCCCTCCACTTT.

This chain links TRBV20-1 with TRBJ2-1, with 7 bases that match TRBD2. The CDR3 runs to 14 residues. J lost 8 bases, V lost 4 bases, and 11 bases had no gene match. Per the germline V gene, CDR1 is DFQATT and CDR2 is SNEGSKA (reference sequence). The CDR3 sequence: CSATPRLARDEQFF. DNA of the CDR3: TGCAGTGCTACCCCGAGACTAGCAAGGGATGAGCAGTTCTTC.

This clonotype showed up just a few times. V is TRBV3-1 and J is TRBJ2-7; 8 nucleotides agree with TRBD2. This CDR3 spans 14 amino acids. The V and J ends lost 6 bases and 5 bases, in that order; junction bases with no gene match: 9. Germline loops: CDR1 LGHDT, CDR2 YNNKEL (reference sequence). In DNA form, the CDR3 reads TGTGCCAGCAGTCCGGGGGGGCCAGCCGACGAGCAGTACTTC. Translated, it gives CASSPGGPADEQYF.

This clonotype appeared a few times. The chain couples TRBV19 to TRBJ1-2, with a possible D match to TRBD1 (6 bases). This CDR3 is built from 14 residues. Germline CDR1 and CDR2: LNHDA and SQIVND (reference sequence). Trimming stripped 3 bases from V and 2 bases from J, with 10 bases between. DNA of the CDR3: TGTGCCAGTAGTATTCCCGGACAGAACTATGGCTACACCTTC. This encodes CASSIPGQNYGYTF.

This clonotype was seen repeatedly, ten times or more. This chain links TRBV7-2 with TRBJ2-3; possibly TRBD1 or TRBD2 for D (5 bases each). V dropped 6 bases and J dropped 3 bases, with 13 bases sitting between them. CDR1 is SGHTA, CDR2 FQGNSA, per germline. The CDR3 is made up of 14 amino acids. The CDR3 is CASRAGTSTDTQYF. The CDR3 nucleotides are TGTGCCAGCAGGGCCGGGACGTCGACAGATACGCAGTATTTT. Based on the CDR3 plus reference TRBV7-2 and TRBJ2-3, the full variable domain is GAGVSQSPSNKVTEKGKDVELRCDPISGHTALYWYRQSLGQGLEFLIYFQGNSAPDKSGLPSDRFSAERTGGSVSTLTIQRTQQEDSAVYLCASRAGTSTDTQYFGPGTRLTVL.

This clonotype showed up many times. CDR3 amino acids: CASSFSGYYEQYF. Written as DNA, the CDR3 is TGTGCCAGCAGCTTTAGCGGGTACTACGAGCAGTACTTC. This chain joins TRBV11-2 and TRBJ2-7; the match to TRBD2 covers 7 bases. Germline V lookup: CDR1 SGHAT, CDR2 FQNNGV. Trimming took 3 bases from V and 3 from J; bases not matched to a gene: 2. The CDR3 runs to 13 residues.

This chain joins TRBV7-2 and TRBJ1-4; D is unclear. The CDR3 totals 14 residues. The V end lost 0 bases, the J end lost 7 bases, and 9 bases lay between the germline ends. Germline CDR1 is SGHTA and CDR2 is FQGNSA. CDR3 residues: CASSLAGWGEKLFF. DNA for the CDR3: TGTGCCAGCAGCTTAGCAGGGTGGGGTGAAAAACTGTTTTTT.

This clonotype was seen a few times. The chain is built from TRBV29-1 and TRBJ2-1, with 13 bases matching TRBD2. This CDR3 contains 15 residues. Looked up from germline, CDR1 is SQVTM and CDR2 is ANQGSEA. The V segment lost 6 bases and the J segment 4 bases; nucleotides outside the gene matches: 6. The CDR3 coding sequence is TGCAGCGTGAAAGGGGGACTAGCGGGATACAATGAGCAGTTCTTC. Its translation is CSVKGGLAGYNEQFF.

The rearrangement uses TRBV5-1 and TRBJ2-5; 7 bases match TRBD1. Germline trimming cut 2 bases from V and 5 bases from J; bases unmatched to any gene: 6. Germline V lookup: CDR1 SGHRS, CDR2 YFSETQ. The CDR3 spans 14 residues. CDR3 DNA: TGCGCCAGCAGCTTAACTACAGGGGTGGAGACCCAGTACTTC. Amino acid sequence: CASSLTTGVETQYF.